A single T cell receptor beta chain is shown here with its context. This CDR3 has 17 residues. Germline V gene lookup returns CDR1 SGDLS and CDR2 YYNGEE. V trimming: 1 base; J trimming: 2 bases; junction bases outside the gene matches: 7. This specimen belongs to a study of T cell changes during pregnancy in multiple sclerosis. Using immunoSEQ multiplex PCR, the repertoire was profiled, and TCRdb retains in-frame clones only, with some absent. The data show 33,000 or so clones, 90% seen once. The chain carries TRBV9 and TRBJ2-3, with 10 bases aligning to TRBD2. This receptor was identified in a female donor in good health, enrolled as a control in a pregnancy study. Specimen: peripheral blood, collected in the third trimester of pregnancy. CDR3 residues: CASSVSSGRVHTDTQYF. For the CDR3, the DNA is TGTGCCAGCAGCGTATCAAGCGGGAGGGTGCACACAGATACGCAGTATTTT. The variable domain in full, completed from reference TRBV9 and TRBJ2-3, reads DSGVTQTPKHLITATGQRVTLRCSPRSGDLSVYWYQQSLDQGLQFLIQYYNGEERAKGNILERFSAQQFPDLHSELNLSSLELGDSALYFCASSVSSGRVHTDTQYFGPGTRLTVL.